The rows below give T cell receptor beta chains drawn from one sample of a study of blood T cell repertoires in COVID-19. The repertoire was sequenced with immunoSEQ multiplex PCR; TCRdb's copy has only in-frame clones and lacks some. The sample carries 40,000 to 55,000 clones, 85% to 90% recorded once. The sequencing sample was made of peripheral blood. The receptors derive from a human donor in a cohort sampled during active COVID-19. Both conserved end residues are part of each CDR3. The D gene is left open where the match is weak. Size is omitted from some rows. Given values are once, few, many or a class for expanded clones.

clone size,J gene,CDR3 length,D gene,V gene,CDR3 DNA,CDR3 protein
NA,TRBJ2-7,15,TRBD1,TRBV28,TGTGCCAGCAGTTTACCCGGGACAGGGGTGGCCGAGCAGTACTTC,CASSLPGTGVAEQYF
NA,TRBJ1-2,15,NA,TRBV7-6,TGTGCCAGCAGCTTAGTAGAGGGCAGCAACTATGGCTACACCTTC,CASSLVEGSNYGYTF
NA,TRBJ2-1,16,NA,TRBV6-2/TRBV6-3,TGTGCCAGCAGTTCGCTAGCCCAGAGCTCCTACAATGAGCAGTTCTTC,CASSSLAQSSYNEQFF
many,TRBJ1-2,11,NA,TRBV4-1,TGCGCCAGCAGCGCAGGGATTGGCTACACCTTC,CASSAGIGYTF
NA,TRBJ1-4,17,NA,TRBV30,TGTGCCTGGAGTGTACCCGGGACTCCTGCAACTAATGAAAAACTGTTTTTT,CAWSVPGTPATNEKLFF
NA,TRBJ2-5,11,NA,TRBV5-1,TGCGCCAGCAGCTTCGGGGAGACCCAGTACTTC,CASSFGETQYF
NA,TRBJ1-3,14,NA,TRBV19,TGTGCCAGTAACCTAAGGGGGGGCGGAAACACCATATATTTT,CASNLRGGGNTIYF
NA,TRBJ2-5,15,TRBD1,TRBV5-6,TGTGCCAGCAGCTTGTCTGGACAGGGCCAAGAGACCCAGTACTTC,CASSLSGQGQETQYF
NA,TRBJ2-3,15,TRBD1,TRBV10-1,TGCGCCAGCAGTGAGTCAGGGCAGGGGGCTCGGACGCAGTATTTT,CASSESGQGARTQYF
once,TRBJ2-3,16,TRBD2,TRBV5-4,TGTGCCAGCAGCTCAGGACTAGCGGGGGCGGCAGATACGCAGTATTTT,CASSSGLAGAADTQYF
NA,TRBJ1-2,13,NA,TRBV30,TGTGCCTGGAGTCCAACAGGGAACTATGGCTACACCTTC,CAWSPTGNYGYTF
NA,TRBJ2-3,16,TRBD1,TRBV24-1,TGTGCCACCAGTGATAAGACAGGGCCTAACACAGATACGCAGTATTTT,CATSDKTGPNTDTQYF
once,TRBJ1-5,16,NA,TRBV6-6,TGTGCCAGCAGTTACTCGACCCAGGGTGCCAATCAGCCCCAGCATTTT,CASSYSTQGANQPQHF
once,TRBJ2-7,13,TRBD2,TRBV7-3,TGTGCCAGCAGCTTGCGGGGGGGTTTCGAGCAGTACTTC,CASSLRGGFEQYF
NA,TRBJ1-2,16,NA,TRBV28,TGTGCCAGCAGTCCCTCCGGGGGGCCACCTAACTATGGCTACACCTTC,CASSPSGGPPNYGYTF
NA,TRBJ2-5,16,TRBD2,TRBV11-2,TGTGCCAGCACCGGGGGACTAGCGGGGGGCGGTGAGACCCAGTACTTC,CASTGGLAGGGETQYF
NA,TRBJ2-7,14,TRBD1,TRBV19,TGTGCCAGTAGTATCGGGACAGATACCTACGAGCAGTACTTC,CASSIGTDTYEQYF
NA,TRBJ2-1,13,NA,TRBV6-2/TRBV6-3,TGTGCCAGCAGTTCCGGAGTCGGAAATGAGCAGTTCTTC,CASSSGVGNEQFF
NA,TRBJ1-2,14,TRBD1,TRBV28,TGTGCCAGCATTACGACAGGGGGGAACTATGGCTACACCTTC,CASITTGGNYGYTF
NA,TRBJ2-1,14,TRBD1,TRBV27,TGTGCCACCCAAAGACAGGGCTCCTACAATGAGCAGTTCTTC,CATQRQGSYNEQFF
NA,TRBJ2-5,16,NA,TRBV4-3,TGCGCCAGCAGCCAAGGAGGGATCGGGGGTCAAGAGACCCAGTACTTC,CASSQGGIGGQETQYF
NA,TRBJ2-3,15,TRBD1,TRBV27,TGTGCCAGCAGCCCTGGGACAGCGATGACAGATACGCAGTATTTT,CASSPGTAMTDTQYF
once,TRBJ2-5,16,TRBD2,TRBV7-9,TGTGCCAGCAGCCGGACTAGCGGGGGGGCCCAAGAGACCCAGTACTTC,CASSRTSGGAQETQYF
NA,TRBJ2-1,17,TRBD1,TRBV4-3,TGCGCCAGCAGCCAAGATCGGGGGACAGGGGTCTACAATGAGCAGTTCTTC,CASSQDRGTGVYNEQFF
NA,TRBJ2-1,14,TRBD2,TRBV30,TGTGCCTGGAGTAGACTAGCGGGTTACAATGAGCAGTTCTTC,CAWSRLAGYNEQFF
NA,TRBJ1-2,13,TRBD1,TRBV29-1,TGCAGCGGTGGAGACAGGGGTGGCTATGGCTACACCTTC,CSGGDRGGYGYTF
NA,TRBJ2-5,11,NA,TRBV29-1,TGCAGCGTTGGGGTAGGGGGGACCCAGTACTTC,CSVGVGGTQYF
NA,TRBJ2-3,15,TRBD2,TRBV2,TGTGCCAGCAGTGGGACTAGCGGGAGGGCTCATACGCAGTATTTT,CASSGTSGRAHTQYF
NA,TRBJ1-1,13,NA,TRBV11-2,TGTGCCAGCAGCTCCTACAGGAACACTGAAGCTTTCTTT,CASSSYRNTEAFF
NA,TRBJ1-4,15,NA,TRBV4-1,TGCGCCAGCAGCCAAGATAGAACTCGGAATGAAAAACTGTTTTTT,CASSQDRTRNEKLFF
NA,TRBJ2-3,16,TRBD2,TRBV5-1,TGCGCCAGCAGCTCGCGACTAGCGGGGGAGGCAGATACGCAGTATTTT,CASSSRLAGEADTQYF
NA,TRBJ2-3,14,TRBD2,TRBV6-6,TGTGCCAGCATCATTAGCGGGGGGAAGGGTACGCAGTATTTT,CASIISGGKGTQYF
NA,TRBJ2-5,16,TRBD2,TRBV5-6,TGTGCCAGCAGCTTGGGGACCCGGGGGGGACAAGAGACCCAGTACTTC,CASSLGTRGGQETQYF
NA,TRBJ1-1,15,NA,TRBV18,TGTGCCAGCTCACAGTTACAGCAGCTGAACACTGAAGCTTTCTTT,CASSQLQQLNTEAFF
NA,TRBJ2-7,14,TRBD1,TRBV9,TGTGCCAGCAGCCTAGGGACAGGATCCTACGAGCAGTACTTC,CASSLGTGSYEQYF
NA,TRBJ1-6,14,NA,TRBV19,TGTGCCAGTACTCAACAGGGAGAGGCTTCACCCCTCCACTTT,CASTQQGEASPLHF
NA,TRBJ2-4,14,TRBD1,TRBV6-5,TGTGCCAGCAGCAACGGACAGGCTGGGGACATTCAATACTTC,CASSNGQAGDIQYF
NA,TRBJ2-1,17,TRBD2,TRBV18,TGTGCCAGCTCACCACCTTACCTAGCGGGGGGCTACAATGAGCAGTTCTTC,CASSPPYLAGGYNEQFF
NA,TRBJ2-7,15,NA,TRBV10-1,TGCGCCAGCAGCCTGGGTCAGGCAGGGCCCTACGAGCAGTACTTC,CASSLGQAGPYEQYF
NA,TRBJ1-3,14,NA,TRBV4-1,TGCGCCAGCAGCCAAGATCCGTTGAGCCTCACCATATATTTT,CASSQDPLSLTIYF
once,TRBJ2-5,16,TRBD2,TRBV2,TGTGCCAGCATAGCTTCAAGACTAGCGGGGGGTGAGACCCAGTACTTC,CASIASRLAGGETQYF
few,TRBJ2-1,15,TRBD1,TRBV15,TGTGCCACCAGCGCTGGAAGGACAGGGTCAGGTGAGCAGTTCTTC,CATSAGRTGSGEQFF